This T cell receptor beta chain was sequenced in a study of blood T cells in healthy people across ages. Points from the study as a whole: Naive T cell percentage showed a strong correlation with TCR beta diversity. Relative to aged donors, long-lived donors carried more naive CD4+ cells and displayed higher diversity.

A word on this clonotype: Antigen: not known.

A second 7 to 11 cycle PCR used barcoded and J-beta primers. One entry per CDR3 protein, called by TCRdb with MiXCR from the 5' RACE reads. The sample includes roughly 1.6 million distinct CDR3 sequences, 34% of them seen just once. Each donor gave 9.5 to 10 milliliters of peripheral blood. The study isolated at least 6.5 million PBMCs from each sample. Sequenced material: blood. This receptor was taken from a woman younger than 45 in good health.

Here the CDR3 DNA reads TGTGCCAGCAGCCGAGGGGGGGGCCAAAACTACGAGCAGTACTTC. Translation: CASSRGGGQNYEQYF. The chain carries TRBV7-9 and TRBJ2-7, with D possibly matching TRBD2 (7 bases). V dropped 5 bases and J dropped 3 bases, with 17 bases sitting between them. Germline V gene data show CDR1 as SEHNR and CDR2 as FQNEAQ (reference sequence). This CDR3 has 15 residues.